Below, one T cell receptor beta chain is given with its context. The antigen is not known. This record belongs to a study of shared clonotypes between healthy human individuals. With 1 base clipped from V and 0 bases from J, the junction kept 3 bases outside the gene matches. CDR3 size: 16 residues. Germline CDR1 reads GTSNPN; CDR2 reads SVGIG (reference sequence). Study-wide results and caveats: The represented genetic and exposure-history diversity was limited by the small number of donors. Unshared clonotypes carried lower generation probabilities than those common to all four donors. Around 5% was the fraction of naive CD4 clonotypes found shared across a few donors.

This table comes from immunoSEQ multiplex PCR, and its TCRdb copy is limited to in-frame clones, with some not included. The repertoire holds 2,100,000 or so clones, with almost 96% as singletons. The specimen was naive CD4+ T cells sorted from blood. The subset is: CD45RA+ positively selected. V and J are TRBV30 and TRBJ2-4; 10 bases align to TRBD2. The receptor was derived from a young man in good health. CDR3 in DNA: TGTGCCTGGAGTGGAAGCGGGAGGGTAGCCAAAAACATTCAGTACTTC. It yields the protein CAWSGSGRVAKNIQYF. Filled out from reference TRBV30 and TRBJ2-4, the complete variable domain reads SQTIHQWPATLVQPVGSPLSLECTVEGTSNPNLYWYRQAAGRGLQLLFYSVGIGQISSEVPQNLSASRPQDRQFILSSKKLLLSDSGFYLCAWSGSGRVAKNIQYFGAGTRLSVL.